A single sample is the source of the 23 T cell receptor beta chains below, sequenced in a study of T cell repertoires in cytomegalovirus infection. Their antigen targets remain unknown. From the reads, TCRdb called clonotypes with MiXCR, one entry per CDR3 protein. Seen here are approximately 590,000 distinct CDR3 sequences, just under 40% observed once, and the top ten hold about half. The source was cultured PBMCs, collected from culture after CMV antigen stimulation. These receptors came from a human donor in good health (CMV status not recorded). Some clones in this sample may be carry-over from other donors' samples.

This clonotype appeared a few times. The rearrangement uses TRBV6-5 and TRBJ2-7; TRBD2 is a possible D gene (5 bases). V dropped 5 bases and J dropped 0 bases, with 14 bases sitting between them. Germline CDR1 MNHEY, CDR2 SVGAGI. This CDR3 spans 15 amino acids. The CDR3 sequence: CASSPHGVSSYEQYF. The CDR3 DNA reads TGTGCCAGCAGTCCCCACGGGGTTAGCTCCTACGAGCAGTACTTC.

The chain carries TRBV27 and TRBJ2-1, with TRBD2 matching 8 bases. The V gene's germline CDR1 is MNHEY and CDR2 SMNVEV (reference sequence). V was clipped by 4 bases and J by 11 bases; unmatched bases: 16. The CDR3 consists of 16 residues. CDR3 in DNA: TGTGCCAGCAGTTCCTATCGTTTTCAGCGGGAGAGGAAGCAGTTCTTC. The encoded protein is CASSSYRFQRERKQFF.

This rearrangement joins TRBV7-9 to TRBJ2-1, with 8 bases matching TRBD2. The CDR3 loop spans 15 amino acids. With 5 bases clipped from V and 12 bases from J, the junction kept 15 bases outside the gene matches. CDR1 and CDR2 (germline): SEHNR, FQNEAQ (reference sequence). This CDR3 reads CASSLPGLAGLSQFF. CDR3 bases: TGTGCCAGCAGCCTACCGGGTCTAGCGGGCCTATCGCAGTTCTTC.

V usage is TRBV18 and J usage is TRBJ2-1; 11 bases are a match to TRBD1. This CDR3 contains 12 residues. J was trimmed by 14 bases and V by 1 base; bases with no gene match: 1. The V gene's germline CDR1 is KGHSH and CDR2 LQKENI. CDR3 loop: CASSPRDRGEFF. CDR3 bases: TGTGCCAGCTCACCACGGGACAGGGGGGAGTTCTTC.

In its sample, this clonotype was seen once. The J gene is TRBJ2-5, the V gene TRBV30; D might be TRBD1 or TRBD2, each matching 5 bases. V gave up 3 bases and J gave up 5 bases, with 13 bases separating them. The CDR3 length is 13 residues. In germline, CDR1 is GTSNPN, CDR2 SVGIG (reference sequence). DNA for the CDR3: TGTGCCTGGAGCGGGGCCAGACGGGAGACCCAGTACTTC. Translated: CAWSGARRETQYF.

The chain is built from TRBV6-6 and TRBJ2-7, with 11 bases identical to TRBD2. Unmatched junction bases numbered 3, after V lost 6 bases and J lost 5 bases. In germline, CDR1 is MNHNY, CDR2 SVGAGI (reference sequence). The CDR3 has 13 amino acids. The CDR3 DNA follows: TGTGCCAGCAGAACTAGCGGGGGAGACGAGCAGTACTTC. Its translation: CASRTSGGDEQYF.

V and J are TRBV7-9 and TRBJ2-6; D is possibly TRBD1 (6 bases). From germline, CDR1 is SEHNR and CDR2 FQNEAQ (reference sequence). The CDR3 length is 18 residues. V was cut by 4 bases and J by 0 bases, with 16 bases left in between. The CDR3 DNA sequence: TGTGCCAGCAGCTCTCGGACAGAAATTATCTCTGGGGCCAACGTCCTGACTTTC. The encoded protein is CASSSRTEIISGANVLTF.

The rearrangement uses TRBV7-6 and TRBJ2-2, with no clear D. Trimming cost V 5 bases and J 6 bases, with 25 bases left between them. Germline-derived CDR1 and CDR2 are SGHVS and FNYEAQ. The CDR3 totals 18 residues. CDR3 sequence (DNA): TGTGCCAGCAGCCCAGCGATTACGGATAGCTTCCTTGCCGGGGAGCTGTTTTTT. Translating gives CASSPAITDSFLAGELFF.

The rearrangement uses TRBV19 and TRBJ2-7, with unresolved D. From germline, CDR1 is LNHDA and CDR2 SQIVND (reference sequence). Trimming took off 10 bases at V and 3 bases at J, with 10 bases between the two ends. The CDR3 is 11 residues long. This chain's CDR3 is CANAGSYEQYF. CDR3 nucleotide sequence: TGTGCCAACGCCGGTAGCTACGAGCAGTACTTC.

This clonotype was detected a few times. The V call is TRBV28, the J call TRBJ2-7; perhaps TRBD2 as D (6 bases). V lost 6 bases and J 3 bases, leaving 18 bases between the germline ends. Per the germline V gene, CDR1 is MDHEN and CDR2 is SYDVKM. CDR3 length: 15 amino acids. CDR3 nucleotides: TGTGCCAGCAGCCCCCGGGGGACGGCCCTCTACGAGCAGTACTTC. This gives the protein CASSPRGTALYEQYF.

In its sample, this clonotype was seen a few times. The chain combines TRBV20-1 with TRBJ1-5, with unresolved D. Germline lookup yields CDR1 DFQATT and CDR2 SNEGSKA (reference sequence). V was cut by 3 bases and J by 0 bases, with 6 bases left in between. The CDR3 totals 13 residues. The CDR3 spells CSASPDSNQPQHF. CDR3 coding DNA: TGCAGTGCTAGTCCGGATAGCAATCAGCCCCAGCATTTT.

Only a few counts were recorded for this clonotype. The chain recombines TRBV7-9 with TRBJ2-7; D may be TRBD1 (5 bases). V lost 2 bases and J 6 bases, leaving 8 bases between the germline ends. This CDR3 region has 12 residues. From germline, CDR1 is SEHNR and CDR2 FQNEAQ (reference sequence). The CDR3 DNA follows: TGTGCCAGCAGCTTAAGGGGCATCGAGCAGTACTTC. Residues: CASSLRGIEQYF.

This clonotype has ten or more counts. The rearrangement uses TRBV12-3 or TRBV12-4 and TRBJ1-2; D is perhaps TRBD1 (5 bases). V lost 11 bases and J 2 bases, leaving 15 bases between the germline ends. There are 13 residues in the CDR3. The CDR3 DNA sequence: TGTGCCCTGTACGGGGCGGAGAACTATGGCTACACCTTC. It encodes CALYGAENYGYTF.

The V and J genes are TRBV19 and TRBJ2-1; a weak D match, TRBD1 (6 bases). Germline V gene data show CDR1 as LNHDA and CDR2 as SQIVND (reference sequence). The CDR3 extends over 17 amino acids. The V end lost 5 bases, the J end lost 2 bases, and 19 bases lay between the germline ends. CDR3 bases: TGTGCCAGTAGTTATAGGGGGACCCCTAATGCCTACAATGAGCAGTTCTTC. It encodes CASSYRGTPNAYNEQFF.

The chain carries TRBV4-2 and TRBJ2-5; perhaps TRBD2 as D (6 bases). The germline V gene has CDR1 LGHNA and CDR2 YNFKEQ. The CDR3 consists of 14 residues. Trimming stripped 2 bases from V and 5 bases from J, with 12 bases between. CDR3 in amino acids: CASSQRRAGETQYF. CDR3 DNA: TGTGCCAGCAGCCAAAGGAGGGCCGGGGAGACCCAGTACTTC.

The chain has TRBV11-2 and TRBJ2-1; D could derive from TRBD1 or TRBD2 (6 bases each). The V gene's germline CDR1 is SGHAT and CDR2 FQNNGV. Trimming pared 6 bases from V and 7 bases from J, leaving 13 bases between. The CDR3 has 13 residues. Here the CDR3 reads CASRGGSDNEQFF. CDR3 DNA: TGTGCCAGCAGAGGGGGGAGTGATAATGAGCAGTTCTTC.

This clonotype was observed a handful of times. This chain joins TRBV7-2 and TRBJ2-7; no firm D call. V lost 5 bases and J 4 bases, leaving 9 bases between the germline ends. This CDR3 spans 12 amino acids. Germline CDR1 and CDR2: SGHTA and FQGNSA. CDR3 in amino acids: CASSRSFYEQYF. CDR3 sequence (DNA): TGTGCCAGCAGCCGCAGTTTTTACGAGCAGTACTTC.

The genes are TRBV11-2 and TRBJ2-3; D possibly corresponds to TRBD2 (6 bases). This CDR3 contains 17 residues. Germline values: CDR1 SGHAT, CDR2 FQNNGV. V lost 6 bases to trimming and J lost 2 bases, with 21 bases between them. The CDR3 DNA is TGTGCCAGCAGGGCTTATCTTAGCGGAGACCCCACAGATACGCAGTATTTT. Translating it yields CASRAYLSGDPTDTQYF.

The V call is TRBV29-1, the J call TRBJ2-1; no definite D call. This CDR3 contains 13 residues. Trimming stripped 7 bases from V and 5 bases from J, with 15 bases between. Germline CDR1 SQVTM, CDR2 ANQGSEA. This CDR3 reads CSDLGNRDNEQFF. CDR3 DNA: TGCAGCGACCTAGGGAATCGCGACAATGAGCAGTTCTTC.

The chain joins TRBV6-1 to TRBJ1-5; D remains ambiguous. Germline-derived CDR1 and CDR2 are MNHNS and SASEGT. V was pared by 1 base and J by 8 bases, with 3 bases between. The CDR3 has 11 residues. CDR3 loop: CASSEGKPQHF. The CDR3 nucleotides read TGTGCCAGCAGTGAAGGAAAGCCCCAGCATTTT.

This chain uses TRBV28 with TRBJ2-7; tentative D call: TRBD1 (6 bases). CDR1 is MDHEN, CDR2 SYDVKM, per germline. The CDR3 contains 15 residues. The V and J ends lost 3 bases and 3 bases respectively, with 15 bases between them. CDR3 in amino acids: CASSFIGTRDYEQYF. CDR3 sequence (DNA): TGTGCCAGCAGTTTCATCGGGACAAGGGACTACGAGCAGTACTTC.

CDR3 loop: CASSEDRWNTEAFF. In nucleotides, the CDR3 is TGTGCCAGCAGCGAGGACAGGTGGAACACTGAAGCTTTCTTT. This chain uses TRBV7-2 with TRBJ1-1; the match to TRBD1 covers 7 bases. Trimming removed 5 bases from V and 1 base from J; junction bases left unmatched: 4. The germline V gene has CDR1 SGHTA and CDR2 FQGNSA. The CDR3 covers 14 residues.

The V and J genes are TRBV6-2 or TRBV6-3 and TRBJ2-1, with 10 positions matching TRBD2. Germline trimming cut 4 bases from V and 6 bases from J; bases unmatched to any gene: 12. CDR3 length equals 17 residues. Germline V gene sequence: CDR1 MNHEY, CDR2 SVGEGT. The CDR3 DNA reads TGTGCCAGCAGTTCTAATCAAGCGGGAGGGCCGATCAATGAGCAGTTCTTC. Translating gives CASSSNQAGGPINEQFF.